Below are 26 T cell receptor beta chains sequenced from a single sample in a study of pediatric ulcerative colitis. The assay was immunoSEQ multiplex PCR, and TCRdb's table has in-frame clones only and misses some. The sample comprises some 25,000 clones, approximately 71% of which are singletons, and about 7.8% rests with the top ten. Rectal tissue came from one to two pinch biopsies taken at colonoscopy. The sample comprised gut tissue. These receptors all come from a boy younger than 18 with severe ulcerative colitis.

The V and J genes are TRBV6-1 and TRBJ2-1; D gene ambiguous. V was clipped by 4 bases and J by 4 bases, with 2 bases between them. Germline lookup yields CDR1 MNHNS and CDR2 SASEGT. This CDR3 spans 11 amino acids. CDR3 sequence reads: CASSVYNEQFF. Written as DNA, the CDR3 is TGTGCCAGCAGTGTTTACAATGAGCAGTTCTTC.

This clone was seen a few times. The chain links TRBV29-1 to TRBJ2-3; 9 bases align to TRBD1. The germline CDR1 and CDR2 sequences are SQVTM and ANQGSEA. CDR3 length: 17 residues. The J segment lost 2 bases and the V segment lost 0 bases, leaving 9 bases of the junction unmatched. The CDR3 loop reads CSVEDMRGTGLTDTQYF. CDR3 coding DNA: TGCAGCGTTGAAGATATGCGGGGGACAGGGCTCACAGATACGCAGTATTTT.

The chain couples TRBV7-6 to TRBJ1-1; D might be TRBD1 (5 bases). Trimming removed 4 bases at V and 3 bases at J, with 15 bases between. The CDR3 loop spans 15 amino acids. Germline-derived CDR1 and CDR2 are SGHVS and FNYEAQ. The CDR3 DNA is TGTGCCAGCAGCTCCCCGGCGGGGGGGGACACTGAAGCTTTCTTT. This translates into CASSSPAGGDTEAFF.

V and J are TRBV6-1 and TRBJ2-1; 13 positions match TRBD2. The V and J ends lost 3 bases and 4 bases, in that order; junction bases with no gene match: 9. CDR1 is MNHNS, CDR2 SASEGT, per germline. This CDR3 comprises 18 residues. The DNA of the CDR3 is TGTGCCAGCAGTGAGCGGACTAGCGGGAGCCTGGTATACAATGAGCAGTTCTTC. Translated: CASSERTSGSLVYNEQFF.

A note on this clone: Other DNA sequences in this specimen translate into the identical CDR3. The V and J genes are TRBV6-6 and TRBJ2-7, with D maybe TRBD1 (6 bases). The CDR3 contains 14 residues. Trimming took off 6 bases at V and 0 bases at J, with 12 bases between the two ends. From germline, CDR1 is MNHNY and CDR2 SVGAGI (reference sequence). Written as DNA, the CDR3 is TGTGCCAGCAGCTTGGACAGAAGCTCCTACGAGCAGTACTTC. Its protein is CASSLDRSSYEQYF.

This chain connects TRBV6-1 to TRBJ2-1; D is possibly TRBD2 (6 bases). CDR3 length equals 13 residues. Germline V gives CDR1 MNHNS, CDR2 SASEGT. Trimming took off 4 bases at V and 4 bases at J, with 8 bases between the two ends. The CDR3 is CASSASEYNEQFF. The CDR3 DNA is TGTGCCAGCAGTGCTAGCGAGTACAATGAGCAGTTCTTC.

This chain connects TRBV19 to TRBJ2-1; D possibly corresponds to TRBD2 (5 bases). Germline V gene lookup returns CDR1 LNHDA and CDR2 SQIVND (reference sequence). This CDR3 has 13 amino acids. V lost 3 bases, J lost 9 bases, and 12 bases lay in between. The CDR3 is CASSIPLAGEQFF. The CDR3 coding sequence is TGTGCCAGTAGTATCCCCCTCGCGGGTGAGCAGTTCTTC.

This chain links TRBV25-1 with TRBJ2-7, with 7 bases that match TRBD1. The CDR3 has 14 amino acids. V lost 4 bases and J lost 5; bases outside the gene matches: 8. In germline, CDR1 is MGHDK, CDR2 SYGVNS. The CDR3 coding sequence is TGTGCCAGCAGTGCCGACAGGGACGGGCACGAGCAGTACTTC. It is translated as CASSADRDGHEQYF.

The chain links TRBV5-1 to TRBJ2-6; D possibly matches TRBD1 or TRBD2 (5 bases each). Germline V gene data show CDR1 as SGHRS and CDR2 as YFSETQ. The length of the CDR3 is 18 residues. Trimming took 2 bases from V and 1 from J, leaving 16 bases between them. This chain's CDR3 is CASSFGVGALSGANVLTF. The CDR3 coding sequence is TGCGCCAGCAGCTTCGGGGTAGGGGCCCTTTCTGGGGCCAACGTCCTGACTTTC.

The V call is TRBV6-6, the J call TRBJ2-5, with D uncertain. Germline loops: CDR1 MNHNY, CDR2 SVGAGI (reference sequence). The CDR3 is made up of 12 amino acids. V was trimmed by 2 bases and J by 5 bases, leaving 6 bases between them. Written as DNA, the CDR3 is TGTGCCAGCAGTTACGTCGGGGAGACCCAGTACTTC. This gives the protein CASSYVGETQYF.

This clone came up once. The rearrangement uses TRBV2 and TRBJ2-3; 15 bases are shared with TRBD2. This CDR3 comprises 16 residues. J was trimmed by 0 bases and V by 8 bases; bases with no gene match: 3. Per the germline V gene, CDR1 is SNHLY and CDR2 is FYNNEI. CDR3 region: CASAGLAGGSTDTQYF. The CDR3 coding sequence is TGTGCCAGCGCGGGACTAGCGGGGGGAAGCACAGATACGCAGTATTTT.

This clone appeared a few times. This chain uses TRBV10-3 with TRBJ2-1; TRBD2 agrees at 8 bases. This CDR3 comprises 15 residues. Germline V gene sequence: CDR1 ENHRY, CDR2 SYGVKD. V was clipped by 3 bases and J by 7 bases; unmatched bases: 8. For the CDR3, the DNA is TGTGCCATCAGTGATCGAGTAGCGGGGCTTAATGAGCAGTTCTTC. Protein: CAISDRVAGLNEQFF.

The rearrangement uses TRBV7-9 and TRBJ2-2; D ambiguous. The CDR3 spans 14 residues. Trimming shortened V by 2 bases and J by 5 bases, and 9 bases separated the two germline ends. Germline-derived CDR1 and CDR2 are SEHNR and FQNEAQ (reference sequence). The CDR3 loop reads CASSLTIPTGELFF. CDR3 nucleotides: TGTGCCAGCAGCTTAACGATTCCAACCGGGGAGCTGTTTTTT.

This chain connects TRBV5-1 to TRBJ2-1; no definite D call. This CDR3 region has 15 residues. The germline CDR1 and CDR2 sequences are SGHRS and YFSETQ. V lost 0 bases and J lost 0, with 7 bases in between. DNA for the CDR3: TGCGCCAGCAGCTTGGACAGTCCCTCCTACAATGAGCAGTTCTTC. It specifies CASSLDSPSYNEQFF.

This sequence joins TRBV7-2 and TRBJ1-2; tentatively, D is TRBD1 (5 bases). There are 15 residues in the CDR3. Trimming took 1 base from V and 2 from J, leaving 11 bases between them. Germline CDR1 SGHTA, CDR2 FQGNSA. The CDR3 region has the DNA TGTGCCAGCAGCTTAGAGCAGGGAAGGAACTATGGCTACACCTTC. Amino acids: CASSLEQGRNYGYTF.

Within the sample, this clone is medium-sized. The chain links TRBV25-1 to TRBJ2-1; D could derive from TRBD1 or TRBD2 (5 bases each). V shed 3 bases and J shed 0 bases, with 12 bases lying between them. CDR3 length equals 16 residues. Germline V lookup: CDR1 MGHDK, CDR2 SYGVNS. CDR3 DNA sequence: TGTGCCAGCAGTGACCATGCAGGGAGCTCCTACAATGAGCAGTTCTTC. Translated: CASSDHAGSSYNEQFF.

The CDR3 DNA is TGTGCCAGCAGCCGAGAAAGCAATCAGCCCCAGCATTTT. It specifies CASSRESNQPQHF. This chain joins TRBV6-1 and TRBJ1-5; D is unresolved. CDR3 length: 13 amino acids. The V and J ends lost 6 bases and 1 base respectively, with 7 bases between them. The germline V gene encodes CDR1 MNHNS and CDR2 SASEGT.

This clone is large (0.1 to 1%) within its sample. V is TRBV10-3 and J is TRBJ1-2; D remains ambiguous. This CDR3 has 16 residues. V was clipped by 3 bases and J by 2 bases, with 16 bases between them. Germline V gene lookup returns CDR1 ENHRY and CDR2 SYGVKD. The CDR3 protein is CAISDLSAERNYGYTF. In nucleotides, the CDR3 is TGTGCCATCAGTGATTTGTCCGCCGAGCGGAACTATGGCTACACCTTC.

This clone was detected only once. The chain joins TRBV29-1 to TRBJ1-1; D remains unclear. This CDR3 spans 13 amino acids. The V end lost 7 bases, the J end lost 4 bases, and 16 bases lay between the germline ends. Germline V gene lookup returns CDR1 SQVTM and CDR2 ANQGSEA. The CDR3 region has the DNA TGCAGCGCTGCGCAGAGTGAAGGCACTGAAGCTTTCTTT. Its protein is CSAAQSEGTEAFF.

The CDR3 DNA is TGTGCCAGCAGGATCTGGAGGGATAGCAATCAGCCCCAGCATTTT. Translating it yields CASRIWRDSNQPQHF. The chain employs TRBV6-1 and TRBJ1-5; no reliable D call. Germline V lookup: CDR1 MNHNS, CDR2 SASEGT. Trimming stripped 6 bases from V and 0 bases from J, with 12 bases between. The CDR3 consists of 15 residues.

By frequency in the sample, this clone is medium-sized (0.01 to 0.1%). The chain carries TRBV6-5 and TRBJ2-7; TRBD2 aligns across 13 bases. Trimming removed 6 bases from V and 2 bases from J; junction bases left unmatched: 4. Per germline, CDR1 MNHEY and CDR2 SVGAGI. The CDR3 is 15 amino acids. CDR3 coding DNA: TGTGCCAGCAGAAGGGGACTAGCGGGGACCTACGAGCAGTACTTC. It is translated as CASRRGLAGTYEQYF.

This clone was counted only a few times. The chain couples TRBV5-1 to TRBJ2-5; tentative D call: TRBD2 (5 bases). Germline CDR1 and CDR2: SGHRS and YFSETQ. The CDR3 consists of 13 residues. V was trimmed by 2 bases and J by 5 bases, leaving 10 bases between them. CDR3 nucleotide sequence: TGCGCCAGCAGCTTAAGAGAGCGGGAGACCCAGTACTTC. This translates into CASSLRERETQYF.

The V call is TRBV5-1, the J call TRBJ2-1; weak D call: TRBD2 (5 bases). The CDR3 has 16 residues. From germline, CDR1 is SGHRS and CDR2 YFSETQ. Trimming took off 2 bases at V and 8 bases at J, with 20 bases between the two ends. The chain's CDR3 is CASSLMTPDSSDEQFF. The CDR3 DNA follows: TGCGCCAGCAGCTTAATGACTCCGGACTCATCCGATGAGCAGTTCTTC. The full variable domain, in which reference TRBV5-1 and TRBJ2-1 provide the parts outside the CDR3, is KAGVTQTPRYLIKTRGQQVTLSCSPISGHRSVSWYQQTPGQGLQFLFEYFSETQRNKGNFPGRFSGRQFSNSRSEMNVSTLELGDSALYLCASSLMTPDSSDEQFFGPGTRLTVL.

In its sample, this clone was seen a few times. J is TRBJ1-1 and V is TRBV6-4; perhaps TRBD1 as D (6 bases). The germline gives CDR1 MRHNA, CDR2 SNTAGT. Trimming cost V 6 bases and J 1 base, with 9 bases left between them. This CDR3 comprises 13 residues. The CDR3 coding sequence is TGTGCCAGCAGCCCGACAGGGAACACTGAAGCTTTCTTT. It is translated as CASSPTGNTEAFF.

This chain links TRBV4-1 with TRBJ1-1; unclear D gene. CDR1 is MGHRA and CDR2 is YSYEKL in the germline V gene. This CDR3 comprises 14 residues. The germline V and J ends were trimmed by 4 bases and 3 bases, with 12 bases remaining between them. CDR3 nucleotides: TGCGCCAGCAGCCCGATTCGTCCGGACACTGAAGCTTTCTTT. It codes for CASSPIRPDTEAFF.

V gene TRBV5-8 combines with J gene TRBJ2-5, with D perhaps being TRBD1 or TRBD2 (5 bases each). This CDR3 has 15 amino acids. V shed 4 bases and J shed 0 bases, with 13 bases lying between them. Germline assignment: CDR1 SGHTS and CDR2 YDEGEE. The CDR3 nucleotides are TGTGCCAGCAGCCCGGGACCGCCGTACCAAGAGACCCAGTACTTC. It is translated as CASSPGPPYQETQYF.